One and the same sample provided the 19 T cell receptor beta chains below, sequenced in a study of shared clonotypes between healthy human individuals. The data were produced by immunoSEQ multiplex PCR, yet TCRdb's version contains in-frame clones alone and is incomplete. This table holds 2 million to 2.5 million clones, approximately 93% found once. The specimen was naive CD4+ T cells from PBMCs. Documented subset: CD45RA+ positively selected. The source of these receptors is a man between 18 and 29 years old in good health. Some clones in this sample may be carry-over from other donors' samples.

The chain combines TRBV25-1 with TRBJ2-2; 12 bases are shared with TRBD1. V shed 10 bases, J shed 6 bases, and the junction held 6 bases outside the gene matches. Germline V lookup: CDR1 MGHDK, CDR2 SYGVNS. CDR3 size: 14 residues. The chain's CDR3 is CATRDRGLAGELFF. In DNA form, the CDR3 reads TGTGCCACCCGGGACAGGGGGCTGGCCGGGGAGCTGTTTTTT.

The J gene is TRBJ2-7, the V gene TRBV9; tentative D call: TRBD1 (5 bases). V lost 0 bases to trimming and J lost 0 bases, with 10 bases between them. The CDR3 has 15 residues. The V gene's germline CDR1 is SGDLS and CDR2 YYNGEE. The CDR3 sequence is CASSVESGFSYEQYF. The DNA of the CDR3 is TGTGCCAGCAGCGTAGAATCAGGGTTCTCCTACGAGCAGTACTTC. Filled out from reference TRBV9 and TRBJ2-7, the complete variable domain reads DSGVTQTPKHLITATGQRVTLRCSPRSGDLSVYWYQQSLDQGLQFLIQYYNGEERAKGNILERFSAQQFPDLHSELNLSSLELGDSALYFCASSVESGFSYEQYFGPGTRLTVT.

For this clone: Other DNA sequences in the same sample also yield this CDR3. The chain has TRBV6-5 and TRBJ2-3, with D possibly being TRBD2 (6 bases). The germline V and J ends were trimmed by 5 bases and 1 base, with 7 bases remaining between them. The CDR3 length is 13 residues. Germline CDR1 is MNHEY and CDR2 is SVGAGI. In nucleotides, the CDR3 is TGTGCCAGCAGTGAGCGGGGCACAGATACGCAGTATTTT. Its translation is CASSERGTDTQYF.

The table lists this clone with a count of one. Other DNA sequences in the sample encode the same CDR3. V usage is TRBV9 and J usage is TRBJ2-3; 10 nucleotides agree with TRBD2. Germline loops: CDR1 SGDLS, CDR2 YYNGEE. Trimming at V came to 0 bases and at J to 4 bases, leaving 5 bases not matched to a gene. CDR3 length: 16 residues. The CDR3 loop reads CASSVGAGGPPDTQYF. The CDR3 DNA is TGTGCCAGCAGCGTAGGAGCGGGAGGGCCCCCAGATACGCAGTATTTT.

This clone was picked up one time. V and J are TRBV7-3 and TRBJ2-3; the D gene could be TRBD1 or TRBD2 (5 bases each). CDR1 and CDR2 from the germline V gene are SGHTA and FQGTGA. V was shortened by 5 bases and J by 3 bases, with 18 bases between the two germline ends. CDR3 length: 16 residues. CDR3 in amino acids: CASSPRSGAGTDTQYF. The CDR3 DNA is TGTGCCAGCAGCCCCAGGTCCGGGGCAGGGACAGATACGCAGTATTTT.

This CDR3 is CASSQPLGGTEAFF. CDR3 in DNA: TGTGCCAGCAGCCAACCTTTAGGAGGCACTGAAGCTTTCTTT. This chain connects TRBV11-2 to TRBJ1-1, with D unclear. V was cut by 5 bases and J by 4 bases, with 14 bases left in between. Germline V gene sequence: CDR1 SGHAT, CDR2 FQNNGV. CDR3 size: 14 residues.

Only one count was recorded for this clone. The same CDR3 is also encoded by other DNA sequences in this sample. The chain couples TRBV2 to TRBJ1-4, with 8 bases identical to TRBD1. There are 15 residues in the CDR3. J lost 0 bases, V lost 6 bases, and 3 bases had no gene match. CDR1 is SNHLY and CDR2 is FYNNEI in the germline V gene. CDR3 coding DNA: TGTGCCAGCAGCGGGACAGGCGCAACTAATGAAAAACTGTTTTTT. It yields the protein CASSGTGATNEKLFF.

V and J are TRBV7-2 and TRBJ2-5, with D perhaps being TRBD1 or TRBD2 (5 bases each). V lost 4 bases, J lost 2 bases, and 11 bases lay in between. This CDR3 is 14 amino acids long. CDR1 is SGHTA and CDR2 is FQGNSA in the germline V gene. The CDR3 is CASSSRDQQETQYF. The CDR3 DNA sequence: TGTGCCAGCAGCTCCCGGGACCAACAAGAGACCCAGTACTTC.

This chain uses TRBV7-2 with TRBJ2-1; unclear D gene. This CDR3 spans 13 amino acids. The ends were cut back, 5 bases at V and 5 bases at J, with 10 bases in the middle. Germline values: CDR1 SGHTA, CDR2 FQGNSA. As DNA, the CDR3 is TGTGCCAGCAGCCTAGTGTGGGACAATGAGCAGTTCTTC. This codes for CASSLVWDNEQFF.

The chain links TRBV7-2 to TRBJ1-2, with 7 bases identical to TRBD1. The V gene's germline CDR1 is SGHTA and CDR2 FQGNSA. The CDR3 covers 15 residues. V shed 4 bases and J 2 bases; nucleotides not matched to a gene: 7. This chain's CDR3 is CASSSQGPANYGYTF. The CDR3 DNA sequence: TGTGCCAGCAGCTCACAGGGGCCAGCCAACTATGGCTACACCTTC.

This clone came up once. The rearrangement uses TRBV7-2 and TRBJ2-1, with D perhaps given as TRBD1 or TRBD2 (7 bases each). The CDR3 spans 16 residues. Between the trimmed V and J ends, which lost 1 base and 1 base, there was a span of 11 bases. The germline V gene encodes CDR1 SGHTA and CDR2 FQGNSA. In DNA form, the CDR3 reads TGTGCCAGCAGCTTAGGGCAGGGGGGGTCCTACAATGAGCAGTTCTTC. It yields the protein CASSLGQGGSYNEQFF.

The V and J genes are TRBV2 and TRBJ1-1, with D perhaps matching TRBD1 (5 bases). CDR3 length: 12 amino acids. The germline V gene has CDR1 SNHLY and CDR2 FYNNEI. The V end lost 9 bases, the J end lost 3 bases, and 11 bases lay between the germline ends. In DNA, the CDR3 is TGTGCCAGTTGGGGGTCCCACACTGAAGCTTTCTTT. Translating gives CASWGSHTEAFF.

This chain's CDR3 is CASSHGQGTGEQYF. The CDR3 DNA sequence: TGTGCCAGCAGTCACGGACAGGGAACTGGCGAGCAGTACTTC. The genes are TRBV6-6 and TRBJ2-7; 8 positions match TRBD1. Unmatched junction bases numbered 9, after V lost 5 bases and J lost 6 bases. The CDR3 length is 14 residues. Germline CDR1 reads MNHNY; CDR2 reads SVGAGI (reference sequence).

The chain combines TRBV7-6 with TRBJ2-3, with 8 bases aligning to TRBD1. CDR3 length: 16 residues. Losses at the gene ends were 4 bases for V and 0 bases for J; bases not matched to a gene: 6. From germline, CDR1 is SGHVS and CDR2 FNYEAQ. CDR3: CASSWGTGQSTDTQYF. The CDR3 DNA follows: TGTGCCAGCAGCTGGGGGACAGGACAGAGCACAGATACGCAGTATTTT.

Turning to this clone: Other DNA sequences in the same sample also yield this CDR3. The genes are TRBV28 and TRBJ2-2; D is unresolved. V was shortened by 2 bases and J by 4 bases, with 5 bases between the two germline ends. The CDR3 spans 13 residues. Germline-derived CDR1 and CDR2 are MDHEN and SYDVKM. The CDR3 here is CASSLSRTGELFF. The CDR3 DNA sequence: TGTGCCAGCAGTTTAAGTCGCACCGGGGAGCTGTTTTTT.

Remarks on this clone: Other DNA sequences in the same sample also yield this CDR3. The chain couples TRBV28 to TRBJ1-1; possible D gene TRBD1, 5 bases. CDR3 length equals 14 residues. Trimming took off 6 bases at V and 4 bases at J, with 15 bases between the two ends. In germline, CDR1 is MDHEN, CDR2 SYDVKM. The CDR3 DNA is TGTGCCAGCAGCCCCCCGCAGGGTGGCACTGAAGCTTTCTTT. It translates to CASSPPQGGTEAFF.

V usage is TRBV5-4 and J usage is TRBJ1-1; no firm D call. Between the trimmed V and J ends, which lost 4 bases and 3 bases, there was a span of 16 bases. Germline CDR1 is SGHNT and CDR2 is YYREEE (reference sequence). The CDR3 is made up of 15 amino acids. The CDR3 nucleotides read TGTGCCAGCAGCAGCCGGTTGCGGCAGGACACTGAAGCTTTCTTT. Amino acid sequence: CASSSRLRQDTEAFF.

This clone was picked up one time. Other DNA sequences in the same sample also yield this CDR3. The genes are TRBV18 and TRBJ1-2, with TRBD1 identical over 8 bases. V shed 2 bases, J shed 5 bases, and the junction held 1 base outside the gene matches. The CDR3 has 13 residues. The germline V gene encodes CDR1 KGHSH and CDR2 LQKENI. In nucleotides, the CDR3 is TGTGCCAGCTCACCAGGACAGGGTTATGGCTACACCTTC. This sequence encodes CASSPGQGYGYTF.

In this sample, this clone turned up once. J is TRBJ2-6 and V is TRBV28, with a tentative D call TRBD2 (6 bases). V lost 5 bases and J lost 0, with 17 bases in between. The length of the CDR3 is 18 residues. Germline CDR1 and CDR2: MDHEN and SYDVKM. Here the CDR3 reads CASSRTNPGFSGANVLTF. The DNA of the CDR3 is TGTGCCAGCAGTAGGACTAACCCGGGGTTCTCTGGGGCCAACGTCCTGACTTTC.